This entry lists 2 T cell receptor beta chains sequenced from one sample in a study of cytomegalovirus exposure and HLA in healthy donors. Primers included in the PCR were 60 Vbeta and 13 Jbeta primers. Profiling relied on immunoSEQ multiplex PCR, and the TCRdb table lists in-frame clones only, not all of them. In all, the sample yields about 200,000 clones. Sequencing was done on a sample of PBMCs. The receptor set was obtained from a girl aged 2 to 10 in good health and CMV-seropositive.

The chain is built from TRBV2 and TRBJ2-5; 10 bases map to TRBD1. V lost 3 bases to trimming and J lost 5 bases; unmatched junction nucleotides: 9. This CDR3 has 16 amino acids. Germline CDR1 SNHLY, CDR2 FYNNEI. The CDR3 DNA sequence: TGTGCCAGCAGTGACGCGACAGGGGGCGTCTTGGAGACCCAGTACTTC. Translating it yields CASSDATGGVLETQYF.

The chain uses TRBV7-8 and TRBJ2-5; 9 positions agree with TRBD2. After removal of 3 bases from V and 5 bases from J, the junction contained 4 bases not matched to a gene. The CDR3 has 14 residues. CDR1 is SGHVS and CDR2 is FQNEAQ in the germline V gene. CDR3 loop: CASSLREGQETQYF. For the CDR3, the DNA is TGTGCCAGCAGCTTGCGGGAGGGCCAGGAGACCCAGTACTTC.